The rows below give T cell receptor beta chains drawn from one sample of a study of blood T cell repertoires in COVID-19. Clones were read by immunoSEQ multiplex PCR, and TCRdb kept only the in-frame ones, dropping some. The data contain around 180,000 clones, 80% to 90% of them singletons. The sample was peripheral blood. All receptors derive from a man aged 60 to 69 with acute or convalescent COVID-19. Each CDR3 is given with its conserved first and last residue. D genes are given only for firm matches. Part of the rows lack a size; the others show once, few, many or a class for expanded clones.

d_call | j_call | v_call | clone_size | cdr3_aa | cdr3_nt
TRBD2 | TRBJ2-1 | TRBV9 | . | CASSPGPGLVDEQFF | TGTGCCAGCAGCCCCGGGCCGGGACTAGTAGATGAGCAGTTCTTC
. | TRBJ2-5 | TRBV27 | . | CASSSLAGAEETQYF | TGTGCCAGCAGTTCCCTTGCTGGGGCAGAAGAGACCCAGTACTTC
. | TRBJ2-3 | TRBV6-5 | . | CASRGGNTDTQYF | TGTGCCAGCAGGGGCGGGAACACAGATACGCAGTATTTT
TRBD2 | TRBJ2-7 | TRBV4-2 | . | CASSAGTSGIIEQYF | TGTGCCAGCAGTGCAGGGACTAGCGGGATAATTGAGCAGTACTTC
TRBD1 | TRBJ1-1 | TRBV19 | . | CASKTGGGTEAFF | TGTGCCAGTAAAACAGGGGGAGGAACTGAAGCTTTCTTT
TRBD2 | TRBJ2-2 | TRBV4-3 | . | CASSQVVSLAGGGGGELFF | TGCGCCAGCAGCCAAGTTGTTAGCCTAGCGGGAGGTGGCGGCGGGGAGCTGTTTTTT
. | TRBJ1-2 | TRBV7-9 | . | CASSLARGGGYTF | TGTGCCAGCAGCTTAGCGAGAGGGGGAGGCTACACCTTC
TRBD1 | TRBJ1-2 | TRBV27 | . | CASSPRTGGAGGGYTF | TGTGCCAGCAGTCCCCGCACAGGGGGCGCAGGGGGCGGCTACACCTTC
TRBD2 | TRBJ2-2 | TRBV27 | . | CASSFSGSNTGELFF | TGTGCCAGCAGCTTTAGCGGGAGCAACACCGGGGAGCTGTTTTTT
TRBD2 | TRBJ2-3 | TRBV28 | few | CASSLPTSGMDTQYF | TGTGCCAGCAGTTTACCGACTAGCGGGATGGATACGCAGTATTTT
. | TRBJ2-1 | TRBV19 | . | CASSRANEQFF | TGTGCCAGTAGTCGCGCAAATGAGCAGTTCTTC
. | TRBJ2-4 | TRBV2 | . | CASSVYAKNIQYF | TGTGCCAGCAGTGTGTATGCCAAAAACATTCAGTACTTC
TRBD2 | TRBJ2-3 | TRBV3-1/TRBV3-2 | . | CASSHLAGVGTDTQYF | TGTGCCAGCAGCCATTTAGCGGGAGTTGGCACAGATACGCAGTATTTT
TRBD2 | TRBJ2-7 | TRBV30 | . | CAWRLAGGRYEQYF | TGTGCCTGGAGACTAGCGGGAGGAAGGTACGAGCAGTACTTC
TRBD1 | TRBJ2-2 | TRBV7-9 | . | CASSPTGGYTGELFF | TGTGCCAGCAGTCCGACAGGGGGATACACCGGGGAGCTGTTTTTT
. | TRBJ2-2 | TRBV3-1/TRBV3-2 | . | CASSQGQGPTGELFF | TGTGCCAGCAGCCAAGGGCAGGGCCCCACCGGGGAGCTGTTTTTT
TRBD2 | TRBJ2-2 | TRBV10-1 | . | CASRRRLAGHPGTGELFF | TGCGCCAGCAGGAGAAGGCTAGCGGGGCACCCGGGGACCGGGGAGCTGTTTTTT
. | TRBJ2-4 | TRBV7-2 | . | CASRGGGAEGAKNIQYF | TGTGCCAGCAGGGGCGGAGGGGCAGAAGGGGCCAAAAACATTCAGTACTTC
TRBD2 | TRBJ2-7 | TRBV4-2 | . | CASSQEGLAGTYEQYF | TGTGCCAGCAGCCAAGAAGGACTAGCGGGGACCTACGAGCAGTACTTC
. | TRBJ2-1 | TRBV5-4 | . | CATQGNFGSYNEQFF | TGTGCTACCCAGGGAAATTTCGGCTCCTACAATGAGCAGTTCTTC
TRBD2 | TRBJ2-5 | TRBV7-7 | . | CASSRRTSGQETQYF | TGTGCTAGCAGCCGCAGGACTAGCGGTCAAGAGACCCAGTACTTC
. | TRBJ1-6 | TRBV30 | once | CACNARGNSPLHF | TGTGCCTGCAACGCCCGCGGGAATTCACCCCTCCACTTT
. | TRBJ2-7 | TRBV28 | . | CASSATGYYEQYF | TGTGCCAGCAGCGCAACAGGGTACTACGAGCAGTACTTC
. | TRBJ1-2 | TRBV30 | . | CAWNRVLYGYTF | TGTGCCTGGAACAGGGTATTGTATGGCTACACCTTC
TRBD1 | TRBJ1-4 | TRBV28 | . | CASSLGGTANEKLFF | TGTGCCAGCAGTTTAGGGGGGACAGCTAATGAAAAACTGTTTTTT
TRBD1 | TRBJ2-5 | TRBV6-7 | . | CASRDRGQHQETQYF | TGTGCCAGCAGAGACAGGGGGCAGCACCAAGAGACCCAGTACTTC
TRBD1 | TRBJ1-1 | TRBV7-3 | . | CASSMGQPNTEAFF | TGTGCCAGCAGCATGGGACAGCCGAACACTGAAGCTTTCTTT
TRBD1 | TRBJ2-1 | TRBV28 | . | CASSRTGPSSYNEQFF | TGTGCCAGCAGTCGGACAGGACCCAGCTCCTACAATGAGCAGTTCTTC
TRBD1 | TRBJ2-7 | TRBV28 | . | CASSTNRDSNEQYF | TGTGCCAGCTCTACAAACCGGGACAGTAACGAGCAGTACTTC
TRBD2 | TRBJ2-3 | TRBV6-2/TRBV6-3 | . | CASSGTSLDTQYF | TGTGCCAGCAGTGGGACTAGTTTAGATACGCAGTATTTT
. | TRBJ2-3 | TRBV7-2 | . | CASSFDMRDTQYF | TGTGCCAGCAGCTTTGATATGAGGGATACGCAGTATTTT
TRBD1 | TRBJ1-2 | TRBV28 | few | CASSSTAQGANYGYTF | TGTGCCAGCAGTAGTACCGCTCAGGGGGCGAACTATGGCTACACCTTC
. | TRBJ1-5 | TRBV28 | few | CASSLMRRGGNQPQHF | TGTGCCAGCAGTTTAATGAGACGGGGAGGCAATCAGCCCCAGCATTTT
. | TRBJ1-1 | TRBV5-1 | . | CASSSWTFTEAFF | TGCGCCAGCAGCTCGTGGACATTCACTGAAGCTTTCTTT
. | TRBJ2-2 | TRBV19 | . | CASSPAGNTGELFF | TGTGCCAGTTCACCAGCGGGGAACACCGGGGAGCTGTTTTTT
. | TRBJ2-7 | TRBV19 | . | CASSHYPRTGRGYEQYF | TGTGCCAGTAGTCACTACCCCAGGACAGGGAGGGGTTACGAGCAGTACTTC
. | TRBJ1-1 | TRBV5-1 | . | CASEEFLGTEAFF | TGCGCCAGCGAGGAGTTTTTGGGTACTGAAGCTTTCTTT
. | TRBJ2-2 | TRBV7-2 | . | CASSLEFGLSGELFF | TGTGCCAGCAGCTTAGAGTTCGGTCTATCCGGGGAGCTGTTTTTT
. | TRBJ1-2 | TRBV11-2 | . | CASSLEGGYGYTF | TGTGCCAGCAGCCTAGAGGGGGGATATGGCTACACCTTC
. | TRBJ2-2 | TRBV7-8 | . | CASSLAVRDTGENTGELFF | TGTGCCAGCAGCTTAGCAGTCAGGGACACCGGGGAGAACACCGGGGAGCTGTTTTTT
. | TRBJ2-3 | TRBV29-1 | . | CSVNSGTSTDTQYF | TGCAGCGTTAACAGCGGAACTAGCACAGATACGCAGTATTTT
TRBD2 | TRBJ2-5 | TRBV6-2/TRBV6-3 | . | CASSQTGTSRETQYF | TGTGCCAGCAGCCAGACCGGGACTAGTAGAGAGACCCAGTACTTC
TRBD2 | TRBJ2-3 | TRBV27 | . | CASSSPSSGTSTDTQYF | TGTGCCAGCAGTTCTCCCTCTAGCGGCACTAGCACAGATACGCAGTATTTT
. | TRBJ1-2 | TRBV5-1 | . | CASSLGTGRGNGYTF | TGCGCCAGCAGCTTGGGGACGGGACGGGGGAATGGCTACACCTTC